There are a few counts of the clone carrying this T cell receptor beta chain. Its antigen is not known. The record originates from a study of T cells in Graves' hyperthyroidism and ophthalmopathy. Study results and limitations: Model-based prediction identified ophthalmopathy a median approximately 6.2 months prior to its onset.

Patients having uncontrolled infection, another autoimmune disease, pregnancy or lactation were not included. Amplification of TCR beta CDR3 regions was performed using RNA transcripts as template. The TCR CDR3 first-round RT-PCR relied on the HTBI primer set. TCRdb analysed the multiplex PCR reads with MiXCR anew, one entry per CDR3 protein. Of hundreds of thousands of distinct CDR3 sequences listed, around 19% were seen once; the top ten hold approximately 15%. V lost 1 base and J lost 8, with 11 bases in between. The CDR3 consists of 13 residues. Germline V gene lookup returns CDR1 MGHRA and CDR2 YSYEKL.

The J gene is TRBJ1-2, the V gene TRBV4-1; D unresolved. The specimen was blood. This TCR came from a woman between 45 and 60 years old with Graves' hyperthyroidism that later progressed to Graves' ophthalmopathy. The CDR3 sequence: CASSQARVLGYTF. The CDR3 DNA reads TGCGCCAGCAGCCAAGCTAGGGTATTGGGCTACACCTTC.